The rows below give T cell receptor beta chains drawn from one sample of a study of CD8+ T cells in alopecia areata. Using immunoSEQ multiplex PCR, the repertoire was profiled, and TCRdb retains in-frame clones only, with some absent. The sample yields under 30,000 clones, around half seen once. The sequencing input was NKG2D-high CD8+ T cells sorted from blood. All receptors derive from a human donor with alopecia areata. CDR3s include the opening cysteine and the closing phenylalanine or tryptophan. Each record gives: V gene, J gene, CDR3 protein.

v_gene: TRBV5-4; j_gene: TRBJ2-3; CDR3aa: CASSLRTTRLDTQYF
v_gene: TRBV19; j_gene: TRBJ2-7; CDR3aa: CASSIDLRLAGGYEQYF
v_gene: TRBV27; j_gene: TRBJ2-5; CDR3aa: CASSFTMNQETQYF
v_gene: TRBV28; j_gene: TRBJ1-5; CDR3aa: CASSLGITSNQPQHF
v_gene: TRBV4-1; j_gene: TRBJ1-3; CDR3aa: CASSQDPIWGSGNTIYF
v_gene: TRBV7-9; j_gene: TRBJ2-7; CDR3aa: CASSPGLHEQYF
v_gene: TRBV13; j_gene: TRBJ2-1; CDR3aa: CASSPEEFRNEQFF
v_gene: TRBV28; j_gene: TRBJ1-1; CDR3aa: CASSPLVWGVNTEAFF
v_gene: TRBV7-3; j_gene: TRBJ2-1; CDR3aa: CASSLWVDRGRDEQFF
v_gene: TRBV7-2; j_gene: TRBJ2-3; CDR3aa: CASSSRDRGTDTQYF
v_gene: TRBV27; j_gene: TRBJ2-2; CDR3aa: CASSRDDPGLAGSGELFF
v_gene: TRBV13; j_gene: TRBJ1-2; CDR3aa: CASSSPRRQGLNYGYTF
v_gene: TRBV29-1; j_gene: TRBJ1-1; CDR3aa: CSVEFIMVEAFF
v_gene: TRBV13; j_gene: TRBJ2-5; CDR3aa: CASSSRTSGRGETQYF
v_gene: TRBV29-1; j_gene: TRBJ2-2; CDR3aa: CSVTMNTGELFF
v_gene: TRBV4-2; j_gene: TRBJ2-1; CDR3aa: CASSPRTSGGLNNEQFF
v_gene: TRBV2; j_gene: TRBJ2-1; CDR3aa: CASSPYNEQFF
v_gene: TRBV11-1; j_gene: TRBJ2-7; CDR3aa: CASSSRDRGEREQYF
v_gene: TRBV4-1; j_gene: TRBJ2-7; CDR3aa: CASSQSPGSSSYEQYF
v_gene: TRBV5-1; j_gene: TRBJ2-1; CDR3aa: CASSYGQGKSYNEQFF
v_gene: TRBV6-5; j_gene: TRBJ1-5; CDR3aa: CASSYSGGHQPQHF
v_gene: TRBV7-9; j_gene: TRBJ1-2; CDR3aa: CASSLRGRGYTF
v_gene: TRBV4-1; j_gene: TRBJ2-7; CDR3aa: CASSQEAEVGGYEQYF
v_gene: TRBV6-6; j_gene: TRBJ2-3; CDR3aa: CASTYVQGNPDTQYF
v_gene: TRBV11-2; j_gene: TRBJ2-3; CDR3aa: CASSSLGSGGPTDTQYF
v_gene: TRBV5-1; j_gene: TRBJ1-2; CDR3aa: CASSPGRGNLYGYTF
v_gene: TRBV27; j_gene: TRBJ2-7; CDR3aa: CASSFPPLAGGLDEQYF
v_gene: TRBV7-8; j_gene: TRBJ2-2; CDR3aa: CASSPSTGELFF
v_gene: TRBV7-3; j_gene: TRBJ2-1; CDR3aa: CASSSASNEQFF
v_gene: TRBV28; j_gene: TRBJ2-7; CDR3aa: CASRQTGTVGTYEQYF
v_gene: TRBV5-1; j_gene: TRBJ2-7; CDR3aa: CASSSDRERVYEQYF
v_gene: TRBV5-1; j_gene: TRBJ1-5; CDR3aa: CASSLSGVVNQPQHF
v_gene: TRBV11-2; j_gene: TRBJ2-4; CDR3aa: CASSRGRDMAKNIQYF
v_gene: TRBV7-9; j_gene: TRBJ1-2; CDR3aa: CASSRTGNYGYTF
v_gene: TRBV4-1; j_gene: TRBJ2-7; CDR3aa: CASSQLSGRTPYEQYF
v_gene: TRBV5-1; j_gene: TRBJ2-7; CDR3aa: CASLGSGEQYF
v_gene: TRBV25-1; j_gene: TRBJ1-1; CDR3aa: CASTAGTEAFF